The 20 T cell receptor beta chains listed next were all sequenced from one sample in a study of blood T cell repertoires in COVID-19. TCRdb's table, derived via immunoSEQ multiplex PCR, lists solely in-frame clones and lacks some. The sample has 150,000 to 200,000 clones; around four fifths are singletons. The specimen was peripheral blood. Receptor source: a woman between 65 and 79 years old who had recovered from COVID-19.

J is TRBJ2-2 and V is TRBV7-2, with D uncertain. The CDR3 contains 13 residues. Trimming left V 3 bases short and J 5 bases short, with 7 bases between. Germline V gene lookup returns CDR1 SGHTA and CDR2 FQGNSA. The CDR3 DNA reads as TGTGCCAGCAGCTTGGGCCGAACCGGGGAGCTGTTTTTT. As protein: CASSLGRTGELFF.

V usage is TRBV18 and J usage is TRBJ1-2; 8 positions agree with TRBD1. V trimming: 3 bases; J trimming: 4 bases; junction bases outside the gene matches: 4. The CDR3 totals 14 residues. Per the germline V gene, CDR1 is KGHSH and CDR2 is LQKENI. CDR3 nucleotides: TGTGCCAGCTCACCCCTTACAGGGGGCTATGGCTACACCTTC. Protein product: CASSPLTGGYGYTF.

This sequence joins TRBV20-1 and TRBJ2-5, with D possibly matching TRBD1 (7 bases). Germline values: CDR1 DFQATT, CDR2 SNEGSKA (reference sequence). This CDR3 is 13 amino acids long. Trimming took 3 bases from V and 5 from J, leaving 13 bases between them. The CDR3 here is CSASAPGGETQYF. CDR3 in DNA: TGCAGTGCTAGTGCCCCAGGGGGGGAGACCCAGTACTTC.

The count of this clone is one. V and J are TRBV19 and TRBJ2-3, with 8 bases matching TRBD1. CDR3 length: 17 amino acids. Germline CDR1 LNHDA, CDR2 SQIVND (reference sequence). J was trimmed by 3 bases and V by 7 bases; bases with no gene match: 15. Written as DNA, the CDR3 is TGTGCCAGTAACCCTTTAGGACAGGGTATAGGTACAGATACGCAGTATTTT. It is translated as CASNPLGQGIGTDTQYF.

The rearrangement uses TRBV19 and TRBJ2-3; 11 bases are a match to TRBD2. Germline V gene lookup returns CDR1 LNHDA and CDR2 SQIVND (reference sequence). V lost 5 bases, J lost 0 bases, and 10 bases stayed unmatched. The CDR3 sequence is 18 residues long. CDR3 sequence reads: CASSGGTSGTPSTDTQYF. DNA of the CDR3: TGTGCCAGTAGTGGCGGGACTAGCGGAACCCCTAGCACAGATACGCAGTATTTT.

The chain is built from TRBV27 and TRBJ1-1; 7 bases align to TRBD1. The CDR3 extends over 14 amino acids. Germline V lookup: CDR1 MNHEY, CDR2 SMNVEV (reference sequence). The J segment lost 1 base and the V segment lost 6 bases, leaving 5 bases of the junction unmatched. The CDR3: CASSVRGENTEAFF. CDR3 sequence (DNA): TGTGCCAGCAGCGTCAGGGGGGAGAACACTGAAGCTTTCTTT.

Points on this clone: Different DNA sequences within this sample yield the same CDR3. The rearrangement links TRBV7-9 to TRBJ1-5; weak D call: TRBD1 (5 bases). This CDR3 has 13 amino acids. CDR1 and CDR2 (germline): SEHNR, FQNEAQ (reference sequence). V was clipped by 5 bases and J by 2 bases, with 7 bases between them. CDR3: CASSPGGNQPQHF. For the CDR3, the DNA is TGTGCCAGCAGCCCGGGGGGCAATCAGCCCCAGCATTTT. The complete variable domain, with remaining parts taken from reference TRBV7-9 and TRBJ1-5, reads DTGVSQNPRHKITKRGQNVTFRCDPISEHNRLYWYRQTLGQGPEFLTYFQNEAQLEKSRLLSDRFSAERPKGSFSTLEIQRTEQGDSAMYLCASSPGGNQPQHFGDGTRLSIL.

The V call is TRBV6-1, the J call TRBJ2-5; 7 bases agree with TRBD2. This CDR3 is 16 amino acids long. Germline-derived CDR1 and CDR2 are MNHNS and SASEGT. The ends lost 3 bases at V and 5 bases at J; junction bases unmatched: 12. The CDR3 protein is CASSDIGRGIGETQYF. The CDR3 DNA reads TGTGCCAGCAGTGATATCGGGCGGGGGATCGGGGAGACCCAGTACTTC.

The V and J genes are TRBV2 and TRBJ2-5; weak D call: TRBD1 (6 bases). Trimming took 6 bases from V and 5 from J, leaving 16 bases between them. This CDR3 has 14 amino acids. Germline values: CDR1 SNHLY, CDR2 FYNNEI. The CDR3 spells CASSRQGWGETQYF. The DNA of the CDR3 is TGTGCCAGCAGCCGGCAGGGGTGGGGGGAGACCCAGTACTTC. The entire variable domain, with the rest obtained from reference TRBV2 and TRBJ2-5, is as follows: EPEVTQTPSHQVTQMGQEVILRCVPISNHLYFYWYRQILGQKVEFLVSFYNNEISEKSEIFDDQFSVERPDGSNFTLKIRSTKLEDSAMYFCASSRQGWGETQYFGPGTRLLVL.

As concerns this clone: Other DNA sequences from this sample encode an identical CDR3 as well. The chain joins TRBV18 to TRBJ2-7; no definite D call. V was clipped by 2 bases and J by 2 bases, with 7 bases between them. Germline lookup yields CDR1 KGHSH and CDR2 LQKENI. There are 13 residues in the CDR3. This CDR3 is CASSPGATYEQYF. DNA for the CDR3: TGTGCCAGCTCACCAGGAGCCACCTACGAGCAGTACTTC.

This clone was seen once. The CDR3 here is CASSRQALYQETQYF. CDR3 nucleotides: TGTGCCAGCTCAAGACAGGCGTTGTACCAAGAGACCCAGTACTTC. This rearrangement joins TRBV18 to TRBJ2-5, with D perhaps TRBD1 (6 bases). Between the trimmed V and J ends, which lost 5 bases and 0 bases, there was a span of 13 bases. The germline CDR1 and CDR2 sequences are KGHSH and LQKENI. The CDR3 runs 15 residues.

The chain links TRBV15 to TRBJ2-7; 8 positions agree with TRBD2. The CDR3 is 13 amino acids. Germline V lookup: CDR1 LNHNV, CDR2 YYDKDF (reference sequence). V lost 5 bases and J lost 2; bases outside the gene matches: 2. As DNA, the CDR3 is TGTGCCACCAGCGGGGGACTAGCCTACGAGCAGTACTTC. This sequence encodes CATSGGLAYEQYF.

The CDR3 here is CATSNGQGATDTQYF. Here the CDR3 DNA reads TGTGCCACCAGCAACGGACAGGGGGCAACAGATACGCAGTATTTT. The rearrangement uses TRBV24-1 and TRBJ2-3, with 11 bases aligning to TRBD1. This CDR3 has 15 residues. Germline trimming cut 7 bases from V and 3 bases from J; bases unmatched to any gene: 5. The germline V gene encodes CDR1 KGHDR and CDR2 SFDVKD.

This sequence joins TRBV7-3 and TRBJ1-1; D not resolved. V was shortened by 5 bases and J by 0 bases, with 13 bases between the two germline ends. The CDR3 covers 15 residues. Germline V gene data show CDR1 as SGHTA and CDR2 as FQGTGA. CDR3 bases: TGTGCCAGCAGCCCCCGTGGCGGCTTGAACACTGAAGCTTTCTTT. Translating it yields CASSPRGGLNTEAFF.

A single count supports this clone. The CDR3 region is CASSQTHRTGGAVIRNTEAFF. CDR3 coding DNA: TGTGCCAGCAGCCAAACCCACCGCACGGGGGGGGCCGTCATCCGGAACACTGAAGCTTTCTTT. The gene calls are TRBV21-1 and TRBJ1-1. TRBV21-1 is assigned pseudogene status. The CDR3 contains 21 residues.

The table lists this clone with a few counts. Written as DNA, the CDR3 is TGTGCCTGCACCTCTAGCGGGAGTGTCTATGAGCAGTTCTTC. Protein sequence: CACTSSGSVYEQFF. This chain links TRBV30 with TRBJ2-1, with 10 positions matching TRBD2. The germline V gene has CDR1 GTSNPN and CDR2 SVGIG (reference sequence). V was pared by 6 bases and J by 8 bases, with 10 bases of the junction left unmatched. The CDR3 length is 14 residues.

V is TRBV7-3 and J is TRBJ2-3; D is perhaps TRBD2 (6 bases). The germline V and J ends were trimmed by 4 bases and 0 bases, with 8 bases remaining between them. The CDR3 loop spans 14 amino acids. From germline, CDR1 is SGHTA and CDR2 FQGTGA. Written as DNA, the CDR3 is TGTGCCAGCAGCTCCGGACTAAGCACAGATACGCAGTATTTT. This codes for CASSSGLSTDTQYF.

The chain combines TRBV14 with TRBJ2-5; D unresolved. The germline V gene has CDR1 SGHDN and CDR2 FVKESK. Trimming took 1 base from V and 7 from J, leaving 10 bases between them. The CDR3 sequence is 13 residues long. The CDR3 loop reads CASSQVPVGTQYF. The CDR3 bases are TGTGCCAGCAGCCAAGTGCCGGTCGGGACCCAGTACTTC.

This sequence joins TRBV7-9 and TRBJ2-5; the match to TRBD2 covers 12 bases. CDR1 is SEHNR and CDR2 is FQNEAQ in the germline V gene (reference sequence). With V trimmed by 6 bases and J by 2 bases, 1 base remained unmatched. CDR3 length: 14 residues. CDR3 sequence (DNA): TGTGCCAGCAGGACTAGCGGGGGTCAAGAGACCCAGTACTTC. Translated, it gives CASRTSGGQETQYF.

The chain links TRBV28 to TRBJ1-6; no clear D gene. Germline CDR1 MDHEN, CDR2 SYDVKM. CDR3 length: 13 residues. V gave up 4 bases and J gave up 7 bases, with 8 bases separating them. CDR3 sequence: CASSSGMNSPLHF. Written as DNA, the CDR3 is TGTGCCAGCAGTTCTGGCATGAATTCACCCCTCCACTTT.